These 2 T cell receptor beta chains were sequenced from one sample in a study of T cells after posttransplantation cyclophosphamide. Assay used: immunoSEQ multiplex PCR; TCRdb lists only in-frame clones, some missing. The record shows some 40,000 clones for this sample, with no singletons present. Sequenced sample: PBMCs. The receptor source for this set is a man between 50 and 59 years old in good health, CMV-negative, and a related stem cell transplant donor.

The table lists this clone with many counts. The gene calls are TRBV5-6 and TRBJ1-3; D call uncertain. Trimming removed 1 base from V and 2 bases from J, with 13 bases in between. The CDR3 spans 16 residues. Germline values: CDR1 SGHDT, CDR2 YYEEEE. CDR3 DNA sequence: TGTGCCAGCAGCTTGCGGACCCGGGGAGCTGGAAACACCATATATTTT. It encodes CASSLRTRGAGNTIYF.

This sequence joins TRBV14 and TRBJ2-3; D not resolved. Trimming removed 0 bases from V and 6 bases from J, with 13 bases in between. Per germline, CDR1 SGHDN and CDR2 FVKESK. The CDR3 covers 15 residues. CDR3 region: CASSQEESWWDTQYF. The CDR3 coding sequence is TGTGCCAGCAGCCAAGAAGAGTCGTGGTGGGATACGCAGTATTTT.